The clone carrying this T cell receptor (beta chain) was counted a few times. Its antigen is undetermined. The record originates from a study of cytomegalovirus exposure and HLA in healthy donors. Study-level background: Around 85 million unique TCR sequences came from HLA-typed donors in an early release.

Study-wide results and limits: TCR beta V- and J-gene trimming, according to a later analysis, was linked to a missense DCLRE1C variant. Researchers had no immune exposure information except CMV serostatus available. Confirmation in vitro established that a few CMV-associated chains were specific for CMV antigens.

Trimming removed 4 bases from V and 4 bases from J, with 12 bases in between. Germline V CDR1 and CDR2: SGHRS, YFSETQ. CDR3 length: 14 residues. With 60 Vbeta and 13 Jbeta primers, the PCR was carried out. Method: immunoSEQ multiplex PCR; TCRdb's copy keeps in-frame clones and lacks some. This sample has approximately 170,000 clones, with approximately 78% found just once. The sequence was obtained from a male donor in good health and CMV-seronegative. The sequencing input was PBMCs. The genes are TRBV5-1 and TRBJ1-5; D ambiguous. The DNA for the CDR3 is TGCGCCAGCAGCCCCGACATGATGAATCAGCCCCAGCATTTT. Protein product: CASSPDMMNQPQHF.